The 26 T cell receptor beta chains listed next were all sequenced from one sample in a study of control samples from healthy donors and cancer patients. The table came from immunoSEQ multiplex PCR; TCRdb's copy has only in-frame clones and leaves some out. The table lists about 28,000 clones, around 91% of them singletons, with approximately 12% in the top ten. Sequencing was performed on PBMCs. Every receptor here comes from a man aged 50-59 years with lung cancer.

The chain links TRBV12-3 or TRBV12-4 to TRBJ1-5; the D is unclear. Trimming shortened V by 6 bases and J by 5 bases, and 8 bases separated the two germline ends. The CDR3 is made up of 12 amino acids. CDR3 in DNA: TGTGCCAGCAGAGCAGGAGATCAGCCCCAGCATTTT. It codes for CASRAGDQPQHF.

This clone was detected once. CDR3 protein: CASSSTGLLSYEQYF. The CDR3 nucleotides read TGTGCCAGCAGCTCGACAGGTCTTCTCTCCTACGAGCAGTACTTC. This chain joins TRBV7-9 and TRBJ2-7; D possibly corresponds to TRBD1 (6 bases). Looked up from germline, CDR1 is SEHNR and CDR2 is FQNEAQ (reference sequence). This CDR3 has 15 residues. V shed 4 bases and J shed 0 bases, with 13 bases lying between them.

The chain combines TRBV15 with TRBJ2-5; tentatively, D is TRBD1 (6 bases). The CDR3 is 13 residues long. The germline V gene has CDR1 LNHNV and CDR2 YYDKDF (reference sequence). Trimming cost V 6 bases and J 5 bases, with 13 bases left between them. CDR3 sequence reads: CATRTTGWETQYF. DNA of the CDR3: TGTGCCACCAGGACCACAGGGTGGGAGACCCAGTACTTC.

J is TRBJ2-3 and V is TRBV6-2 or TRBV6-3, with D unclear. Germline values: CDR1 MNHEY, CDR2 SVGEGT. This CDR3 is 13 amino acids long. The V end was cut by 6 bases, the J end by 5 bases, with 12 bases between. The DNA for the CDR3 is TGTGCCAGCAGCATCCCCCCGGTAGATACGCAGTATTTT. It translates to CASSIPPVDTQYF.

The chain couples TRBV2 to TRBJ1-4; weak D call: TRBD1 (5 bases). This CDR3 contains 15 residues. Trimming removed 1 base at V and 8 bases at J, with 14 bases between. Germline V gene lookup returns CDR1 SNHLY and CDR2 FYNNEI. The CDR3 DNA is TGTGCCAGCAGTGAAGATGGAGGGGCGGGCGAAAAACTGTTTTTT. It codes for CASSEDGGAGEKLFF.

The chain carries TRBV30 and TRBJ1-1, with unresolved D. The CDR3 consists of 13 residues. Trimming removed 1 base at V and 8 bases at J, with 14 bases between. Germline V gives CDR1 GTSNPN, CDR2 SVGIG (reference sequence). CDR3 protein: CAWSAGNFEEAFF. CDR3 bases: TGTGCCTGGAGTGCGGGCAATTTTGAAGAAGCTTTCTTT.

V usage is TRBV5-1 and J usage is TRBJ1-5; D unresolved. The CDR3 length is 13 residues. Germline V CDR1 and CDR2: SGHRS, YFSETQ. The V end was cut by 2 bases, the J end by 5 bases, with 8 bases between. In nucleotides, the CDR3 is TGCGCCAGCAGCTTACGGCAGGATCAGCCCCAGCATTTT. Protein sequence: CASSLRQDQPQHF.

V usage is TRBV10-3 and J usage is TRBJ2-3; 7 bases match TRBD2. Germline V lookup: CDR1 ENHRY, CDR2 SYGVKD. V was clipped by 3 bases and J by 0 bases; unmatched bases: 12. The CDR3 contains 18 residues. In DNA form, the CDR3 reads TGTGCCATCAGTGACGACGGGGGGATTATGTCAAGCACAGATACGCAGTATTTT. This sequence encodes CAISDDGGIMSSTDTQYF.

The chain employs TRBV19 and TRBJ2-7; D might be TRBD2 (7 bases). V dropped 5 bases and J dropped 7 bases, with 15 bases sitting between them. This CDR3 has 13 amino acids. CDR1 is LNHDA, CDR2 SQIVND, per germline (reference sequence). CDR3 nucleotide sequence: TGTGCCAGTAGTGACCCGGGGGGCAAGGAGCAGTACTTC. Its protein product is CASSDPGGKEQYF.

The chain employs TRBV6-6 and TRBJ1-3; no clear D gene. V was shortened by 6 bases and J by 0 bases, with 9 bases between the two germline ends. CDR1 MNHNY and CDR2 SVGAGI come from the germline V gene (reference sequence). The CDR3 length is 14 residues. CDR3 nucleotides: TGTGCCAGCAGCCTTGGGTCCTCTGGAAACACCATATATTTT. Translation gives CASSLGSSGNTIYF.

The chain uses TRBV2 and TRBJ1-1; D is unclear. Germline CDR1 is SNHLY and CDR2 is FYNNEI. Trimming cost V 4 bases and J 1 base, with 4 bases left between them. This CDR3 region has 12 residues. CDR3 sequence reads: CASSVQNTEAFF. The CDR3 nucleotides read TGTGCCAGCAGTGTTCAGAACACTGAAGCTTTCTTT. Combining the CDR3 with reference TRBV2 and TRBJ1-1 gives the whole variable domain EPEVTQTPSHQVTQMGQEVILRCVPISNHLYFYWYRQILGQKVEFLVSFYNNEISEKSEIFDDQFSVERPDGSNFTLKIRSTKLEDSAMYFCASSVQNTEAFFGQGTRLTVV.

The V call is TRBV6-5, the J call TRBJ1-1; D call uncertain. Germline V CDR1 and CDR2: MNHEY, SVGAGI. V was clipped by 7 bases and J by 1 base, with 10 bases between them. The CDR3 covers 13 residues. CDR3 protein: CASISTPNTEAFF. The DNA for the CDR3 is TGTGCCAGCATATCGACACCGAACACTGAAGCTTTCTTT.

This chain links TRBV5-6 with TRBJ2-1; tentative D call: TRBD1 (6 bases). The CDR3 contains 16 residues. Trimming shortened V by 4 bases and J by 3 bases, and 17 bases separated the two germline ends. Germline CDR1 is SGHDT and CDR2 is YYEEEE. The CDR3 is CASSAQGLSYYNEQFF. The CDR3 coding sequence is TGTGCCAGCAGCGCACAGGGTCTTTCATACTACAATGAGCAGTTCTTC.

The sample holds a few counts of this clone. This chain uses TRBV18 with TRBJ2-1; 9 nucleotides align to TRBD1. The CDR3 is 15 residues long. Germline trimming cut 2 bases from V and 6 bases from J; bases unmatched to any gene: 5. CDR1 is KGHSH, CDR2 LQKENI, per germline. The chain's CDR3 is CASSPRDRARNEQFF. CDR3 DNA: TGTGCCAGCTCACCAAGGGACAGGGCCCGCAATGAGCAGTTCTTC. Filled out from reference TRBV18 and TRBJ2-1, the complete variable domain reads NAGVMQNPRHLVRRRGQEARLRCSPMKGHSHVYWYRQLPEEGLKFMVYLQKENIIDESGMPKERFSAEFPKEGPSILRIQQVVRGDSAAYFCASSPRDRARNEQFFGPGTRLTVL.

J is TRBJ1-3 and V is TRBV4-1; possible D gene TRBD1, 5 bases. In germline, CDR1 is MGHRA, CDR2 YSYEKL. The CDR3 totals 17 residues. Trimming removed 0 bases from V and 0 bases from J, with 12 bases in between. The CDR3 coding sequence is TGCGCCAGCAGCCAAGATGGGGGGACGGCCTCTGGAAACACCATATATTTT. This sequence encodes CASSQDGGTASGNTIYF.

The chain combines TRBV18 with TRBJ1-1; D uncertain. Germline loops: CDR1 KGHSH, CDR2 LQKENI. There are 13 residues in the CDR3. The CDR3 DNA is TGTGCTACGTCGGCCGGGATGAACACTGAAGCTTTCTTT. Its protein product is CATSAGMNTEAFF. Combining the CDR3 with reference TRBV18 and TRBJ1-1 gives the whole variable domain NAGVMQNPRHLVRRRGQEARLRCSPMKGHSHVYWYRQLPEEGLKFMVYLQKENIIDESGMPKERFSAEFPKEGPSILRIQQVVRGDSAAYFCATSAGMNTEAFFGQGTRLTVV.

The chain couples TRBV18 to TRBJ1-1, with D perhaps TRBD1 (6 bases). The germline V and J ends were trimmed by 8 bases and 1 base, with 20 bases remaining between them. There are 16 residues in the CDR3. Germline V CDR1 and CDR2: KGHSH, LQKENI. CDR3: CASHNVNRERNTEAFF. The CDR3 coding sequence is TGTGCCAGCCATAATGTAAACAGGGAGAGGAACACTGAAGCTTTCTTT.

This chain links TRBV4-3 with TRBJ2-3; no clear D. Germline V lookup: CDR1 LGHNA, CDR2 YSLEER. There are 15 residues in the CDR3. Between the trimmed V and J ends, which lost 0 bases and 2 bases, there was a span of 9 bases. CDR3 residues: CASSQENRYTDTQYF. The CDR3, as DNA: TGCGCCAGCAGCCAAGAGAACAGATACACAGATACGCAGTATTTT.

The chain employs TRBV6-1 and TRBJ2-3; tentatively, D is TRBD1 (6 bases). CDR1 and CDR2 (germline): MNHNS, SASEGT. CDR3 length equals 16 residues. The V end lost 4 bases, the J end lost 3 bases, and 17 bases lay between the germline ends. CDR3 sequence reads: CASSGKQGGATDTQYF. The DNA of the CDR3 is TGTGCCAGCAGTGGAAAACAGGGCGGCGCGACAGATACGCAGTATTTT.

The genes are TRBV6-5 and TRBJ2-1; 8 nucleotides match TRBD1. Germline CDR1 MNHEY, CDR2 SVGAGI. The V and J ends lost 6 bases and 9 bases, in that order; junction bases with no gene match: 7. The CDR3 consists of 13 residues. Written as DNA, the CDR3 is TGTGCCAGCAGAGCCGGGACAGGTGTTGAGCAGTTCTTC. Amino acids: CASRAGTGVEQFF.

J is TRBJ1-3 and V is TRBV6-6, with unresolved D. Germline assignment: CDR1 MNHNY and CDR2 SVGAGI (reference sequence). V dropped 5 bases and J dropped 0 bases, with 8 bases sitting between them. This CDR3 region has 14 residues. The DNA for the CDR3 is TGTGCCAGCAGTCTTGAACTCTCTGGAAACACCATATATTTT. Encoded protein: CASSLELSGNTIYF.

This chain links TRBV6-5 with TRBJ2-7, with D maybe TRBD2 (6 bases). CDR3 size: 14 residues. Germline V gene sequence: CDR1 MNHEY, CDR2 SVGAGI. Deletions cut 6 bases from V and 0 bases from J, with 12 bases between. The CDR3 nucleotides read TGTGCCAGCAGCACCGGGGGTCGCTCCTACGAGCAGTACTTC. Encoded protein: CASSTGGRSYEQYF.

V usage is TRBV10-3 and J usage is TRBJ1-5; weak D call: TRBD1 (6 bases). Germline-derived CDR1 and CDR2 are ENHRY and SYGVKD. The V end was cut by 0 bases, the J end by 2 bases, with 11 bases between. CDR3 size: 16 residues. CDR3 DNA: TGTGCCATCAGTGAGTCGGCAGGGGTCGGCAATCAGCCCCAGCATTTT. It yields the protein CAISESAGVGNQPQHF.

The V call is TRBV30, the J call TRBJ2-5, with 7 bases matching TRBD1. The CDR3 is 12 amino acids. The V and J ends lost 3 bases and 12 bases, in that order; junction bases with no gene match: 10. CDR1 and CDR2 (germline): GTSNPN, SVGIG (reference sequence). Here the CDR3 DNA reads TGTGCCTGGAGCGCGGTCCGGGACAGTGAGTACTTC. Its protein product is CAWSAVRDSEYF. Using reference TRBV30 and TRBJ2-5 for the parts outside the CDR3, the full variable domain is SQTIHQWPATLVQPVGSPLSLECTVEGTSNPNLYWYRQAAGRGLQLLFYSVGIGQISSEVPQNLSASRPQDRQFILSSKKLLLSDSGFYLCAWSAVRDSEYFGPGTRLLVL.

This clone was picked up a small number of times. This chain connects TRBV7-9 to TRBJ2-3, with 8 bases identical to TRBD2. Per germline, CDR1 SEHNR and CDR2 FQNEAQ (reference sequence). V dropped 7 bases and J dropped 5; count of bases not matched to a gene: 14. CDR3 length: 16 amino acids. This chain's CDR3 is CASTLGAGGDEDTQYF. CDR3 bases: TGTGCCAGCACCTTGGGTGCGGGGGGCGACGAAGATACGCAGTATTTT.

This clone is a singleton in its sample. The V and J genes are TRBV5-6 and TRBJ2-3; no firm D call. The ends were cut back, 0 bases at V and 4 bases at J, with 6 bases in the middle. Germline CDR1 is SGHDT and CDR2 is YYEEEE. CDR3 size: 13 residues. The CDR3 reads CASSLGGADTQYF. Written as DNA, the CDR3 is TGTGCCAGCAGCTTGGGTGGGGCAGATACGCAGTATTTT.